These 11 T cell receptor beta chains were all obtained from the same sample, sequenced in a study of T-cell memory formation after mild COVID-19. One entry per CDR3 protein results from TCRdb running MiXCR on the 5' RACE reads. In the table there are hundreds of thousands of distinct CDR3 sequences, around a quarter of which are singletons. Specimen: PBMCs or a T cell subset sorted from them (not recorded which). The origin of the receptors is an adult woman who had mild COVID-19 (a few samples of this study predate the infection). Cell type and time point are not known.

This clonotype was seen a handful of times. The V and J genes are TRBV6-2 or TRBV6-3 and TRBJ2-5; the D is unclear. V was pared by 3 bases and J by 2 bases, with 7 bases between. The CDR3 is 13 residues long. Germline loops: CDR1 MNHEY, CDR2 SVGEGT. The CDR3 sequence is CASSYEPQETQYF. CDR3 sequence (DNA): TGTGCCAGCAGTTATGAGCCACAAGAGACCCAGTACTTC.

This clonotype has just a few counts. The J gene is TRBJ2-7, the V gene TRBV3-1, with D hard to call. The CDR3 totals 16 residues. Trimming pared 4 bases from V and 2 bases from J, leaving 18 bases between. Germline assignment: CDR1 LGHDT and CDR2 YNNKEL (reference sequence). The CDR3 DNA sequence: TGTGCCAGCAGCCCAGCCACATCTTACGGGCCCTACGAGCAGTACTTC. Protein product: CASSPATSYGPYEQYF.

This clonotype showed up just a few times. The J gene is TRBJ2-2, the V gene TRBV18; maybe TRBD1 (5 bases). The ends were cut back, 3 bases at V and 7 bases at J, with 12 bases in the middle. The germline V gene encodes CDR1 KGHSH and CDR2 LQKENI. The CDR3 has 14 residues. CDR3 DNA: TGTGCCAGCTCACCTACAGGAACCGGCGGGGAGCTGTTTTTT. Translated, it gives CASSPTGTGGELFF. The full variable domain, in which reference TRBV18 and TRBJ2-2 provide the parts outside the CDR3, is NAGVMQNPRHLVRRRGQEARLRCSPMKGHSHVYWYRQLPEEGLKFMVYLQKENIIDESGMPKERFSAEFPKEGPSILRIQQVVRGDSAAYFCASSPTGTGGELFFGEGSRLTVL.

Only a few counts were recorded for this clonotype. The CDR3 loop reads CASSFESEQYF. As DNA, the CDR3 is TGTGCCAGCAGTTTCGAGTCCGAGCAGTACTTC. The chain links TRBV12-3 or TRBV12-4 to TRBJ2-7; D is ambiguous. This CDR3 spans 11 amino acids. Trimming took 3 bases from V and 6 from J, leaving 6 bases between them.

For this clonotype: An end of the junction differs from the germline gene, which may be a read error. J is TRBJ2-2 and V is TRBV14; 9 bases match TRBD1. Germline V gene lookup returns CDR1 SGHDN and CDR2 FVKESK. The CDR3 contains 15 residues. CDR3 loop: CASRAGTGHTGELFF. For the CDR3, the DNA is TGTGCCAGCCGTGCCGGGACAGGGCACACCGGGGAGCTATTTTTT.

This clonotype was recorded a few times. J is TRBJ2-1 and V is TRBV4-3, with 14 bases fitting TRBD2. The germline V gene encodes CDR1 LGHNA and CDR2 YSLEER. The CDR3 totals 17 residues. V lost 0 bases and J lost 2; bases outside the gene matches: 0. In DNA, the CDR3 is TGCGCCAGCAGCCAAGAGGGACTAGCGGGAGCCTACAATGAGCAGTTCTTC. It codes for CASSQEGLAGAYNEQFF.

This chain's CDR3 is CASSSIRGTLHTEAFF. The CDR3 DNA reads as TGTGCCAGCAGCTCAATCCGAGGGACACTTCACACTGAAGCTTTCTTT. The V and J genes are TRBV12-3 or TRBV12-4 and TRBJ1-1, with TRBD1 as a possible D gene (6 bases). V was pared by 6 bases and J by 3 bases, with 20 bases between. The CDR3 contains 16 residues.

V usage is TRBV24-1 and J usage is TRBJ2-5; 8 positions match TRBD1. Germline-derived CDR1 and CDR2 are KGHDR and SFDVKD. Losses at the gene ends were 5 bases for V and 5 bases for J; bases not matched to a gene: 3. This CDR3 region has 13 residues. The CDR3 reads CATSGQGLETQYF. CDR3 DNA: TGTGCCACCAGTGGACAGGGGTTGGAGACCCAGTACTTC.

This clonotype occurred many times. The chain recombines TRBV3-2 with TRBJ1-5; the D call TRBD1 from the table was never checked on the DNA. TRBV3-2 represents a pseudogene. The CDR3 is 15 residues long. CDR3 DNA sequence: TGTGCCAGCAGCCAAGTTGTAAGGGGTAATCAGCCCCAGCATTTT. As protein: CASSQVVRGNQPQHF.

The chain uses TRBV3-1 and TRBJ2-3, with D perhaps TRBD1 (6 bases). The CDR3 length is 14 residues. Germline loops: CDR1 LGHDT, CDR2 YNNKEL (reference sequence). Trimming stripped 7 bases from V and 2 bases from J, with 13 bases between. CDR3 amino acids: CASMRGGTTDTQYF. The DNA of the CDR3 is TGTGCCAGCATGAGAGGGGGAACCACAGATACGCAGTATTTT.

CDR3 sequence: CASSQDIENTEAFF. CDR3 nucleotides: TGTGCCAGCAGCCAAGATATTGAGAACACTGAAGCTTTCTTT. The J gene is TRBJ1-1, the V gene TRBV4-2; D remains ambiguous. This CDR3 comprises 14 residues. CDR1 is LGHNA and CDR2 is YNFKEQ in the germline V gene. V lost 0 bases and J lost 1, with 6 bases in between.